A single sample gave rise to the 14 T cell receptor beta chains below, sequenced in a study of blood T cells in healthy people across ages. A second roughly 7 to 12 cycle PCR used barcoded and J-beta primers. MiXCR, applied by TCRdb to the 5' RACE reads, yields one record per CDR3 protein. The table shows approximately 1.5 million distinct CDR3 sequences, with almost 35% occurring only once. Sequenced sample: blood. The receptor set was obtained from a woman aged 30 to 39 in good health.

This clonotype was picked up a small number of times. The chain has TRBV9 and TRBJ2-7; a possible D gene is TRBD1 (6 bases). CDR1 is SGDLS, CDR2 YYNGEE, per germline. There are 14 residues in the CDR3. V was trimmed by 4 bases and J by 1 base, leaving 12 bases between them. CDR3 loop: CASSPMDSSYEQYF. The CDR3 region has the DNA TGTGCCAGCAGCCCTATGGACAGTTCCTACGAGCAGTACTTC.

The chain recombines TRBV4-2 with TRBJ2-7; TRBD1 matches at 9 bases. Trimming cost V 1 base and J 5 bases; bases outside gene matches: 3. The germline V gene has CDR1 LGHNA and CDR2 YNFKEQ. This CDR3 has 14 residues. CDR3 residues: CASSQGDRANEQYF. In DNA, the CDR3 is TGTGCCAGCAGCCAAGGGGACAGGGCCAACGAGCAGTACTTC.

This clonotype was counted a few times. The chain uses TRBV18 and TRBJ2-5; TRBD2 matches 9 bases. With the DNA end fitting TRBJ2-7 better, the J assignment may be wrong. This CDR3 contains 14 residues. CDR1 and CDR2 from the germline V gene are KGHSH and LQKENI. DNA for the CDR3: TGTGCCAGCTCACCAGAGGCTAGCGGGAACGAGCAGTACTTC. Amino acid sequence: CASSPEASGNEQYF.

This chain uses TRBV30 with TRBJ2-1; 10 nucleotides agree with TRBD2. Germline lookup yields CDR1 GTSNPN and CDR2 SVGIG (reference sequence). Losses at the gene ends were 4 bases for V and 10 bases for J; bases not matched to a gene: 10. CDR3 length: 14 residues. Here the CDR3 DNA reads TGTGCCTGGAACTATGCTAGCGGGAGAGGGGAGCAGTTCTTC. Its protein is CAWNYASGRGEQFF.

On this clonotype: At one end, the junction sequence differs from germline, possibly due to a read error. This chain links TRBV15 with TRBJ1-2, with D uncertain. The CDR3 covers 13 residues. From germline, CDR1 is LNHNV and CDR2 YYDKDF (reference sequence). The CDR3, as DNA: TGTACCACCAGCAGAGATTCGGATTACGGCTACACCTTC. Translating it yields CTTSRDSDYGYTF.

This clonotype was counted only a few times. The V and J genes are TRBV24-1 and TRBJ2-1; D may correspond to TRBD1 or TRBD2 (6 bases each). The ends were cut back, 5 bases at V and 6 bases at J, with 13 bases in the middle. CDR3 length: 14 amino acids. The germline V gene has CDR1 KGHDR and CDR2 SFDVKD. The CDR3 DNA reads as TGTGCCACCAGTGGGGGGCTCGGGAGCAATGAGCAGTTCTTC. It yields the protein CATSGGLGSNEQFF.

Comments on this clonotype: No conserved phenylalanine or tryptophan ends this CDR3, so it is likely a read error. The J gene is TRBJ2-7, the V gene TRBV12-3 or TRBV12-4; D is ambiguous. V lost 2 bases and J 5 bases, leaving 4 bases between the germline ends. CDR3 length equals 11 residues. The CDR3 spells CASSLLHEQYL. The CDR3 DNA reads TGTGCCAGCAGTTTACTCCACGAGCAGTACCTC.

The chain combines TRBV20-1 with TRBJ1-2; no reliable D call. The CDR3 sequence is 12 residues long. V shed 5 bases and J shed 8 bases, with 15 bases lying between them. Germline V gives CDR1 DFQATT, CDR2 SNEGSKA (reference sequence). The CDR3 nucleotides read TGCAGTGCTGCCCTGGGGAACCGAGGCTACACCTTC. Translation: CSAALGNRGYTF.

The V and J genes are TRBV28 and TRBJ1-2; 8 positions match TRBD1. Germline trimming cut 7 bases from V and 11 bases from J; bases unmatched to any gene: 9. CDR3 length equals 12 residues. The germline V gene encodes CDR1 MDHEN and CDR2 SYDVKM. The CDR3 sequence is CASTTLGQGYTF. The CDR3, as DNA: TGTGCCAGCACCACACTTGGACAGGGATACACCTTC.

The V call is TRBV12-3 or TRBV12-4, the J call TRBJ2-4; no clear D gene. The DNA end favors TRBJ2-5, so the J call may be wrong. The CDR3 loop spans 12 amino acids. CDR3 amino acids: CASSPSSQTQYF. The CDR3 nucleotides read TGTGCCAGCAGCCCCAGCAGTCAGACCCAGTACTTC.

This clonotype has a handful of counts. J is TRBJ1-2 and V is TRBV28, with TRBD1 matching over 7 bases. From germline, CDR1 is MDHEN and CDR2 SYDVKM. The CDR3 contains 13 residues. Unmatched junction bases numbered 7, after V lost 8 bases and J lost 4 bases. DNA of the CDR3: TGTGCCAGCTTAGGGACAGTAGGCTATGGCTACACCTTC. This sequence encodes CASLGTVGYGYTF.

The chain recombines TRBV7-6 with TRBJ2-7; D may correspond to TRBD1 or TRBD2 (6 bases each). The CDR3 runs to 15 residues. Germline CDR1 SGHVS, CDR2 FNYEAQ. V lost 5 bases, J lost 7 bases, and 21 bases lay in between. The CDR3, as DNA: TGTGCCAGCAGCCGGGGGCGCGGAGCCTACGATGAGCAGTACTTC. Translation gives CASSRGRGAYDEQYF.

The chain combines TRBV20-1 with TRBJ1-1, with 7 bases identical to TRBD1. Germline V lookup: CDR1 DFQATT, CDR2 SNEGSKA (reference sequence). The CDR3 covers 19 residues. V lost 0 bases and J lost 0; bases outside the gene matches: 16. CDR3 region: CSARDWGKTGANLNTEAFF. CDR3 nucleotides: TGCAGTGCTAGAGATTGGGGGAAAACAGGGGCGAATTTGAACACTGAAGCTTTCTTT.

Turning to this clonotype: Being one base from a much bigger clone, this may be a read error. The chain has TRBV29-1 and TRBJ2-4; D is perhaps TRBD1 (5 bases). The DNA end lines up better with TRBJ2-7; the J call may be wrong. Germline V gives CDR1 SQVTM, CDR2 ANQGSEA. The length of the CDR3 is 12 residues. CDR3 in amino acids: CNVVQQGSEQYF. The CDR3 DNA reads TGCAACGTTGTCCAGCAGGGCTCCGAGCAGTACTTC.